The entry below gives a single T cell receptor beta chain sequence along with its context. Its target is not known. This sample is part of a study of T cell responses to AZD1222 COVID-19 vaccine. The study, taken as a whole, reports: It was only 6 or 7 AZD1222 recipients who were seropositive at baseline. Unmutated variant regions reportedly attract nearly half of all spike-specific TCRs. The CD4 TCRs associated with vaccination extended across spike and predominated at 160-218 and 743-854.

The protocol was immunoSEQ multiplex PCR, while the TCRdb copy is restricted to in-frame clones and leaves out a portion. The repertoire includes more than 120,000 clones, 88% of them detected once, and under 5.5% sits in the top ten. Per germline, CDR1 MNHEY and CDR2 SVGEGT. V shed 2 bases and J 4 bases; nucleotides not matched to a gene: 5. The CDR3 runs to 15 residues. This TCR was sampled from an adult who received the MenACWY meningococcal vaccine as a control. The material sequenced was peripheral blood, taken 28 days after the second dose of the MenACWY control vaccine. The genes are TRBV6-2 or TRBV6-3 and TRBJ2-1; 7 bases fit TRBD1. The CDR3 here is CASSYLRQGYNEQFF. CDR3 sequence (DNA): TGTGCCAGCAGTTACCTAAGACAGGGATACAATGAGCAGTTCTTC.